The present TCR beta chain was sequenced within a study of metastatic and nonmetastatic thyroid tumors (TCRdb year 2020). For context, the study as a whole: Repertoires from peripheral blood and from tumor or nodule tissue samples of malignant and benign thyroid patients were compared.

The library came from PCR. Instrument used: Illumina HiSeq 4000. High-throughput sequencing was used to profile the TCR beta-chain CDR3 region of each patient. The original methods were these. Drawing on CDR3 differences between clinicopathological groups, the researchers built a classifier meant to tell apart patients with distant-metastatic papillary thyroid cancer. To measure repertoire diversity the researchers used the Shannon index, while the Morisita-Horn index served to gauge how similar the tumor and blood repertoires were. The public reads were run again by TCRdb, first through fastp at Q25 and then through MiXCR, and only productive beta chains were kept. TCRdb assigned the V and J calls; the authors' analysis was not used. The sample table records about 93,000 clones; about an eighth of these occur just once. The ten largest clones capture about 11% of the sample. Before undergoing thyroid surgery, none of the patients had been given any kind of treatment. Patient clinical samples collected from about 2011 to 2018 were retrospectively analysed using T-cell receptor beta sequencing.

Inclusive of the bounding cysteine and phenylalanine, the CDR3 is 17 residues long. Only the CDR3 region is kept as DNA, spanning 51 bases read in frame from base 1. From a lookup of the germline V gene (reference sequence), CDR1 and CDR2 are LNHNV and YYDKDF. V trim: 0 bases; J trim: 6 bases; unmatched bases: 5. This clone came up many times. Its antigen has not been determined. Per-nucleotide qualities are absent, and no much larger clonotype sits a single base away. Broad study findings and their caveats: In both blood and tumor samples, malignant tumors were reported to have significantly higher TCR beta diversity than benign nodules.

Here the chain combines TRBV15 and TRBJ2-1; 13 central nucleotides agree with TRBD2. Sequencing was performed on blood. The receptor's source is a female donor with papillary thyroid cancer or a benign thyroid nodule (not recorded which). Some clones in this sample may be carry-over from other donors' samples. The bases are TGTGCCACCAGCAGAGATCGGACTAGCGGGGGATCCAATGAGCAGTTCTTC. Translated, it reads CATSRDRTSGGSNEQFF.